The clone carrying this T cell receptor beta chain showed up just once. TCRdb's copy holds only in-frame clones and misses some; the assay was immunoSEQ multiplex PCR. The sample lists 200,000 or so clones; roughly 80% were seen once. The record originates from a study of blood T cell repertoires in COVID-19. The overall study: In each case, the material was cDNA or gDNA derived from T cells, B-cell-depleted T cells, or PBMCs.

The CDR3 spans 12 residues. Trimming shortened V by 8 bases and J by 6 bases, and 11 bases separated the two germline ends. V gene TRBV12-3 or TRBV12-4 combines with J gene TRBJ2-1; tentative D call: TRBD2 (5 bases). The sample was peripheral blood. This clonotype was obtained from a woman older than 75 with acute or convalescent COVID-19. The CDR3 protein is CASFGLGNEQFF. In DNA, the CDR3 is TGTGCCAGCTTTGGACTCGGCAATGAGCAGTTCTTC.